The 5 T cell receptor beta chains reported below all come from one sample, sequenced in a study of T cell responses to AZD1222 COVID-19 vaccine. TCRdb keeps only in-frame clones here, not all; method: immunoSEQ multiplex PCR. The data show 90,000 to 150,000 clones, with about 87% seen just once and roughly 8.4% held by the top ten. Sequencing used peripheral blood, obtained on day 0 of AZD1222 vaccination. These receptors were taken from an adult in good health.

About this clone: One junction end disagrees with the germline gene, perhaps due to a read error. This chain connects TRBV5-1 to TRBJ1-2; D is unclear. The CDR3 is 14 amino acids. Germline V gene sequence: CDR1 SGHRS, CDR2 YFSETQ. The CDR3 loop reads CASNLGRVGDGYTF. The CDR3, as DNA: TGCGCCAGCAACTTGGGGAGGGTAGGAGATGGCTACACCTTC.

CDR3 sequence (DNA): TGTGCCAGCAGCGCACAATCCCGGGGAGACACCATATATTTT. It specifies CASSAQSRGDTIYF. J is TRBJ1-3 and V is TRBV9; D is uncertain. Germline values: CDR1 SGDLS, CDR2 YYNGEE. Trimming shortened V by 3 bases and J by 8 bases, and 15 bases separated the two germline ends. This CDR3 has 14 amino acids.

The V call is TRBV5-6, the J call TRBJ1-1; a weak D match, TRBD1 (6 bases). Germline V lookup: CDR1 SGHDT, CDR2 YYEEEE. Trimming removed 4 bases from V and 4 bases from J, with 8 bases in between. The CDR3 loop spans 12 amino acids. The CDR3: CASSNRVTEAFF. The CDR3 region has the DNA TGTGCCAGCAGCAACAGGGTCACTGAAGCTTTCTTT.

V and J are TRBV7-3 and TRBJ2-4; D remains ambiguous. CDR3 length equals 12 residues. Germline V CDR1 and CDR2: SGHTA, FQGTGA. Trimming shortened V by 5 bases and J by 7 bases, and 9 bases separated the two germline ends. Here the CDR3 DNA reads TGTGCCAGCAGCCGATTGGTTAACATTCAGTACTTC. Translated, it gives CASSRLVNIQYF.

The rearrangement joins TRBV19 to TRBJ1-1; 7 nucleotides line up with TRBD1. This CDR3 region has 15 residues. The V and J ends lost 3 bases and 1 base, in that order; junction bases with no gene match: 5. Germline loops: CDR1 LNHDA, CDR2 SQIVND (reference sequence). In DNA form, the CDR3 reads TGTGCCAGTAGTATGATGGCAGGGGGGAACACTGAAGCTTTCTTT. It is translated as CASSMMAGGNTEAFF.